This TCR beta chain was identified during a study of T-cell reconstitution after alpha-beta-depleted transplantation in children. This clonotype occurred many times. Unique molecular identifiers were incorporated into the prepared TCRbeta library. TCRdb recomputed calls from the PCR reads with MiXCR, one row per CDR3 protein. The sample holds about 980,000 distinct CDR3 sequences, roughly 31% seen once. Unmatched junction bases numbered 2, after V lost 7 bases and J lost 6 bases. Germline V gene lookup returns CDR1 ENHRY and CDR2 SYGVKD. The CDR3 is made up of 13 amino acids. The V call is TRBV10-3, the J call TRBJ2-2; 10 bases agree with TRBD1. This sequence originates from a boy under two years old who had a stem cell transplant for SCID, so the T cells may come from the graft donor. This specimen consisted of PBMCs, mostly from graft donor cells, obtained 360 days after TCRalphabeta/CD19-depleted stem cell transplant. The CDR3 loop reads CAIKGQGPGELFF. The CDR3 bases are TGTGCCATCAAGGGACAGGGGCCCGGGGAGCTGTTTTTT.